The rows below give T cell receptor beta chains drawn from one sample of a study of graft-versus-host responses after intestinal transplantation. Clones were read by immunoSEQ multiplex PCR, and TCRdb kept only the in-frame ones, dropping some. This table holds more than 65,000 clones, less than 95% found once. These receptors' antigens are unknown. Sequences were derived from unstimulated CD8+ T cells sorted from spleen or lymph node cells, sampled before transplant. The receptors derive from a human donor who was the organ donor for an intestinal transplant. The CDR3 runs from the conserved cysteine through the conserved F or W. D genes are given only for firm matches. Expanded clones get a size class; other rows say once, few or many, or leave the size out.

size	V	D	J	DNA	CDR3
.	TRBV19	.	TRBJ2-7	TGTGCCAGTAGTATTCAGGGACAATTCCACGAGCAGTACTTC	CASSIQGQFHEQYF
.	TRBV7-9	TRBD2	TRBJ2-2	TGTGCCAGCAGCTTTTCCGGGGGGGCCGGGGAGCTGTTTTTT	CASSFSGGAGELFF
.	TRBV5-1	.	TRBJ2-4	TGCGCCAGCAGCTTGGTCCCACAGGGCTGGGACATTCAGTACTTC	CASSLVPQGWDIQYF
.	TRBV7-9	.	TRBJ2-5	TGTGCCAGCAGCTTAGTAGTCGGAGAGACCCAGTACTTC	CASSLVVGETQYF
.	TRBV29-1	.	TRBJ1-1	TGCAGCGTTGAAGGCCTTGCGGATGAAGCTTTCTTT	CSVEGLADEAFF
.	TRBV4-1	TRBD1	TRBJ2-1	TGCGCCAGCGGGACAGGGGCCCCCAATGAGCAGTTCTTC	CASGTGAPNEQFF
.	TRBV28	.	TRBJ2-3	TGTGCCAGCAGTTTACATAGCACAGATACGCAGTATTTT	CASSLHSTDTQYF
.	TRBV7-3	TRBD2	TRBJ2-1	TGTGCCAGCAGCCCCTTTGCGGGGGTGAGCTCCTACAATGAGCAGTTCTTC	CASSPFAGVSSYNEQFF
.	TRBV27	TRBD1	TRBJ2-7	TGTGCCAGCAGCTTTCCGGGACAGGGGTACGAGCAGTACTTC	CASSFPGQGYEQYF
.	TRBV4-1	.	TRBJ2-1	TGCGCCAGCAGCCAAGACGGAGGTGGCGGGAATGAGCAGTTCTTC	CASSQDGGGGNEQFF
.	TRBV6-5	.	TRBJ1-5	TGTGCCAGCAGTTCCGGAGGAGGTCAGCCCCAGCATTTT	CASSSGGGQPQHF
.	TRBV13	TRBD1	TRBJ1-5	TGTGCCAGCAGCTTAGGACAGGGGCGCAATCAGCCCCAGCATTTT	CASSLGQGRNQPQHF
few	TRBV19	.	TRBJ1-3	TGTGCCAGTAAACCGGGACACTCTGGAAACACCATATATTTT	CASKPGHSGNTIYF
.	TRBV5-8	.	TRBJ2-7	TGTGCCAGCAGCGCGGGGTTAGGCGGGGGCGACGAGCAGTACTTC	CASSAGLGGGDEQYF
.	TRBV27	.	TRBJ1-2	TGTGCCAGCAGTAATGAACAGGACAGCTATGGCTACACCTTC	CASSNEQDSYGYTF
.	TRBV5-6	TRBD1	TRBJ1-5	TGTGCCAGCAGCCCGGGACAGGGAAAGCCCCAGCATTTT	CASSPGQGKPQHF
once	TRBV2	.	TRBJ1-1	TGTGCCGGCCCTGATGGGGGGGAGGGAGCTATGAACACTGAAGCTTTCTTT	CAGPDGGEGAMNTEAFF
.	TRBV13	TRBD2	TRBJ2-5	TGTGCCAGCAGCTTAGGCTACAGCGGGGGGGCCGTAGAGACCCAGTACTTC	CASSLGYSGGAVETQYF
.	TRBV9	TRBD1	TRBJ1-2	TGTGCCAGCAGCGTAGGGGTACGAGGGGGCGCGGTTGGCTACACCTTC	CASSVGVRGGAVGYTF
.	TRBV27	TRBD1	TRBJ2-7	TGTGCCAGTAGGTCGATGTGGACAGGGGACGAGCAGTACTTC	CASRSMWTGDEQYF
.	TRBV5-1	.	TRBJ1-1	TGCGCCAGCAGCTTGCCACAGGGAAAGATGAACACTGAAGCTTTCTTT	CASSLPQGKMNTEAFF
.	TRBV19	.	TRBJ1-5	TGTGCCAGTAGTATAGGGGGGGTTCAGCCCCAGCATTTT	CASSIGGVQPQHF
.	TRBV27	TRBD1	TRBJ2-5	TGTGCCAGCAGTTTATGGGCCACACCGACAGGGGGAGGAGAGACCCAGTACTTC	CASSLWATPTGGGETQYF
once	TRBV19	TRBD2	TRBJ2-5	TGTGCCAGTAGTATTTGGGGGGGGGACCAAGAGACCCAGTACTTC	CASSIWGGDQETQYF
.	TRBV5-1	TRBD1	TRBJ2-7	TGCGCCAGCAGCTGGACAGGGGGAACCTACGAGCAGTACTTC	CASSWTGGTYEQYF
.	TRBV7-2	.	TRBJ2-5	TGTGCCAGCAGCTTGCTGACTGGGTGGGAGACCCAGTACTTC	CASSLLTGWETQYF
once	TRBV7-3	.	TRBJ2-7	TGTGCCAGCAGCACGCAACAGGGTTGGTACGAGCAGTACTTC	CASSTQQGWYEQYF
.	TRBV7-8	.	TRBJ2-7	TGTGCGACCAGGACAGTATCCTCCCGCGAGCAGTACTTC	CATRTVSSREQYF
.	TRBV2	TRBD1	TRBJ2-7	TGTGCCAGTCTGGGACAGGAGGGGTCCTACGAGCAGTACTTC	CASLGQEGSYEQYF
once	TRBV9	.	TRBJ2-1	TGTGCCAGCAGCGTACACAGGACCTTAACGAGTGAGCAGTTCTTC	CASSVHRTLTSEQFF
few	TRBV4-1	.	TRBJ1-2	TGCGCCAGCAGCCAAGTACACACTAACTATGGCTACACCTTC	CASSQVHTNYGYTF
.	TRBV12-5	TRBD1	TRBJ1-5	TGTGCTAGTGGTTTGTCGACGGACAGGGGGCAGGGTCAGCCCCAGCATTTT	CASGLSTDRGQGQPQHF
.	TRBV7-2	.	TRBJ2-3	TGTGCCAGCAGCGGGGGGAGGCTGAATGATACGCAGTATTTT	CASSGGRLNDTQYF
.	TRBV7-9	.	TRBJ2-7	TGTGCCAGCAGCTCCAGGGTCCACGAGCAGTACTTC	CASSSRVHEQYF
.	TRBV6-5	TRBD2	TRBJ2-5	TGTGCCAGCAGCCTCGGGGGGGGGATGGAGACCCAGTACTTC	CASSLGGGMETQYF
.	TRBV9	.	TRBJ2-1	TGTGCCAGCAGCGTAGGTCCAGAGGTTCTCTACAATGAGCAGTTCTTC	CASSVGPEVLYNEQFF
once	TRBV5-4	.	TRBJ1-6	TGTGCCAGCAGCTTGGACGCAGGATATTCGGACTTT	CASSLDAGYSDF
once	TRBV9	TRBD2	TRBJ2-7	TGTGCCAGCAGCTTCGGACTAGCGGGTAACGAGCAGTACTTC	CASSFGLAGNEQYF
.	TRBV4-1	TRBD1	TRBJ2-1	TGCGCCAGCAGCCCCGGGACAGCCTACAATGAGCAGTTCTTC	CASSPGTAYNEQFF
few	TRBV10-3	.	TRBJ2-2	TGTGCCATCAGTGGGGGGGACCACACCGGGGAGCTGTTTTTT	CAISGGDHTGELFF
.	TRBV5-6	TRBD1	TRBJ1-2	TGTGCCAGCAGCTCGTGGACAGGGTATCAAGCTAACTATGGCTACACCTTC	CASSSWTGYQANYGYTF
.	TRBV6-5	.	TRBJ1-1	TGTGCCAGCAGTTACACGGGGAACACTGAAGCTTTCTTT	CASSYTGNTEAFF
.	TRBV5-1	.	TRBJ2-1	TGCGCCAGCAGCCCCCCTAATCATGAGCAGTTCTTC	CASSPPNHEQFF
.	TRBV30	TRBD1	TRBJ1-6	TGTGCCTGGAGCCCCGGGACAGGGGTCTCACCCCTCCACTTT	CAWSPGTGVSPLHF
few	TRBV7-2	TRBD2	TRBJ2-7	TGTGCCAGCAGCTTAGAGGTAGCGGGGGGAATATACGAGCAGTACTTC	CASSLEVAGGIYEQYF
.	TRBV4-1	.	TRBJ2-7	TGCGCCAGCAGCCAAGTGCTAGGACAATCCGCTTGGGAGCAGTACTTC	CASSQVLGQSAWEQYF
.	TRBV9	TRBD1	TRBJ1-4	TGTGCCAGCAGCTCGACAGGGGCCACTAATGAAAAACTGTTTTTT	CASSSTGATNEKLFF
.	TRBV18	.	TRBJ1-1	TGTGCCAGCTCACCCCGCGACAGTGACACTGAAGCTTTCTTT	CASSPRDSDTEAFF
.	TRBV5-6	TRBD1	TRBJ2-7	TGTGCCAGCAGCTCAATAGGGACAGAGTACGAGCAGTACTTC	CASSSIGTEYEQYF